These T cell receptor beta chains were read from a single sample in a study of blood T cell repertoires in COVID-19. The repertoire was sequenced with immunoSEQ multiplex PCR; TCRdb's copy has only in-frame clones and lacks some. The table has about 120,000 clones, about 81% seen once. The sample consisted of peripheral blood. The source is a woman between 50 and 59 years old with acute or convalescent COVID-19. Each CDR3 is given with its conserved first and last residue. The D gene is left open where the match is weak. For some rows the clone size is stated as once, few or many, or as a class when expanded; others skip it.

D gene: .; V gene: TRBV21-1; J gene: TRBJ1-5; clone size: once; CDR3 protein: CASSKEGDRGYSNQPQHF; CDR3 DNA: TGTGCCAGCAGCAAAGAAGGGGACAGGGGTTATAGCAATCAGCCCCAGCATTTT
D gene: .; V gene: TRBV5-4; J gene: TRBJ1-1; clone size: .; CDR3 protein: CASSSQGIEAFF; CDR3 DNA: TGTGCCAGCAGCTCACAGGGAATAGAAGCTTTCTTT
D gene: TRBD1; V gene: TRBV19; J gene: TRBJ1-3; clone size: .; CDR3 protein: CASSPAGTGGSGNTIYF; CDR3 DNA: TGTGCCAGTAGTCCCGCCGGGACAGGGGGCTCTGGAAACACCATATATTTT
D gene: .; V gene: TRBV9; J gene: TRBJ1-5; clone size: .; CDR3 protein: CASSAPGTSQPQHF; CDR3 DNA: TGTGCCAGCAGCGCCCCCGGGACAAGTCAGCCCCAGCATTTT
D gene: TRBD2; V gene: TRBV7-2; J gene: TRBJ2-7; clone size: .; CDR3 protein: CASRISGGPTTYEQYF; CDR3 DNA: TGTGCCAGCAGAATTAGCGGGGGGCCGACTACCTACGAGCAGTACTTC
D gene: .; V gene: TRBV30; J gene: TRBJ1-6; clone size: .; CDR3 protein: CAWSAGFSSYNSPLHF; CDR3 DNA: TGTGCCTGGAGTGCAGGGTTTAGCTCCTATAATTCACCCCTCCACTTT
D gene: TRBD2; V gene: TRBV19; J gene: TRBJ2-1; clone size: .; CDR3 protein: CASSRRLAVGNEQFF; CDR3 DNA: TGTGCCAGTAGTAGGAGGCTAGCGGTCGGGAATGAGCAGTTCTTC
D gene: .; V gene: TRBV6-8; J gene: TRBJ2-7; clone size: .; CDR3 protein: CASSRTDYYEQYF; CDR3 DNA: TGTGCCAGCAGCAGGACAGACTACTACGAGCAGTACTTC
D gene: TRBD2; V gene: TRBV3-1/TRBV3-2; J gene: TRBJ2-3; clone size: .; CDR3 protein: CASSTSGGLTDTQYF; CDR3 DNA: TGTGCCAGCAGCACTAGCGGGGGCCTCACAGATACGCAGTATTTT
D gene: TRBD1; V gene: TRBV2; J gene: TRBJ1-6; clone size: .; CDR3 protein: CASRVTGGGSPLHF; CDR3 DNA: TGTGCCAGCAGGGTGACAGGGGGCGGTTCACCCCTCCACTTT
D gene: .; V gene: TRBV20-1; J gene: TRBJ2-3; clone size: .; CDR3 protein: CSALQTDTQYF; CDR3 DNA: TGCAGTGCTCTCCAGACAGATACGCAGTATTTT